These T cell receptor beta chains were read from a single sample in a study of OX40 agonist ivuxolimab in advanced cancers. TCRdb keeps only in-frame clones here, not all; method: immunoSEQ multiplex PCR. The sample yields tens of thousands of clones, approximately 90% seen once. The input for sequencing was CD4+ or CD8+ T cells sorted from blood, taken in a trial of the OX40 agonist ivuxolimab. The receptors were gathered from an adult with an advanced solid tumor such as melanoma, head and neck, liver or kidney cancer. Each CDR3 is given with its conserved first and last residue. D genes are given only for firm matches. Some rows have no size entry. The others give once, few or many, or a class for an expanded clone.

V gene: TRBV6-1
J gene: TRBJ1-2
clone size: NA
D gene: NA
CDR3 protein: CASSISGTYGYTF
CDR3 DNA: TGTGCCAGCAGCATCAGTGGAACCTATGGCTACACCTTC

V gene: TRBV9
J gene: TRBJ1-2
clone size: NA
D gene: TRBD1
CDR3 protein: CASRSGKGRGIEGYTF
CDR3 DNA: TGTGCCAGCAGATCGGGGAAGGGCAGGGGGATAGAAGGCTACACCTTC

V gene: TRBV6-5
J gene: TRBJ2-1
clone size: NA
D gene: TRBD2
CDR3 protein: CASSYLRLADEQFF
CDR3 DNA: TGTGCCAGCAGCTACCTCAGACTAGCGGATGAGCAGTTCTTC

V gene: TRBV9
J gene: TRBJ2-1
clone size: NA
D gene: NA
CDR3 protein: CASSFGHYNEQFF
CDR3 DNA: TGTGCCAGCAGCTTCGGACATTACAATGAGCAGTTCTTC

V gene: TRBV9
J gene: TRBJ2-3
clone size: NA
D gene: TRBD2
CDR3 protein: CASSVTSGIADTQYF
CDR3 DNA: TGTGCCAGCAGCGTGACTAGCGGGATAGCAGATACGCAGTATTTT

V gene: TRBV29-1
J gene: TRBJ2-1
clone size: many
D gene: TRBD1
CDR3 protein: CSVGGRTGNYNEQFF
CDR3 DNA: TGCAGCGTTGGGGGGAGGACAGGGAACTACAATGAGCAGTTCTTC

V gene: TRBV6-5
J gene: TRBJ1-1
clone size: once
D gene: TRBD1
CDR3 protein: CASSRTGGGTEAFF
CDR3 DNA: TGTGCCAGCAGTCGGACAGGGGGAGGAACTGAAGCTTTCTTT

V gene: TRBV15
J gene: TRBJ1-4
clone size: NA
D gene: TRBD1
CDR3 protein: CATSTRDRGRGEKEKLFF
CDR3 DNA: TGTGCCACCAGCACCCGAGACAGGGGGCGAGGAGAAAAAGAAAAACTGTTTTTT

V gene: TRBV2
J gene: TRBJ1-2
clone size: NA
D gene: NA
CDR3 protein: CARVTEGTSYGYTF
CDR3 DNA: TGTGCCAGAGTAACAGAAGGGACCTCCTATGGCTACACCTTC

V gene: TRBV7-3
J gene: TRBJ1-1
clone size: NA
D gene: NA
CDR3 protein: CASSLTSSTEAFF
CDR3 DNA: TGTGCCAGCAGCTTAACTTCGAGCACTGAAGCTTTCTTT

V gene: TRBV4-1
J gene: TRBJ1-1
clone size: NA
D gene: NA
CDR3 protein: CASSQDPWNTEAFF
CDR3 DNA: TGCGCCAGCAGCCAAGATCCCTGGAACACTGAAGCTTTCTTT

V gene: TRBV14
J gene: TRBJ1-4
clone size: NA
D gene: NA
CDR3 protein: CASSQPVDSEGEKLFF
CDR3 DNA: TGTGCCAGCAGCCAACCAGTGGACAGTGAAGGTGAAAAACTGTTTTTT

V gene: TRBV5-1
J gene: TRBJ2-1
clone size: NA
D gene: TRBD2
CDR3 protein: CASSSGTSGYYNEQFF
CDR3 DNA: TGCGCCAGCAGCAGTGGGACTAGCGGCTATTACAATGAGCAGTTCTTC

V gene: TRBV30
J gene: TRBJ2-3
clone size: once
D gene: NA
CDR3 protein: CACFAWDTQYF
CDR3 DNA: TGTGCCTGCTTCGCCTGGGATACGCAGTATTTT

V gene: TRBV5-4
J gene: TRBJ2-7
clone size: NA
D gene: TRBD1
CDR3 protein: CASSLRGQNNYEQYF
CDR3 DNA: TGTGCCAGCAGCTTGAGGGGACAGAATAACTACGAGCAGTACTTC

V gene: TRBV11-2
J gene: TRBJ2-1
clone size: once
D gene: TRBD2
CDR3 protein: CASSSRLAGGPPEQFF
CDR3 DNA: TGTGCCAGCAGCTCCCGACTAGCGGGAGGGCCGCCTGAGCAGTTCTTC

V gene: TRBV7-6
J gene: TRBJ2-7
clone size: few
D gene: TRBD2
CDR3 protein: CASSPLAGGPYEQYF
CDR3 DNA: TGTGCCAGCAGCCCACTCGCGGGAGGGCCGTACGAGCAGTACTTC

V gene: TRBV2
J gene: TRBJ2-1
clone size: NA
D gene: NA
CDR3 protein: CASSTRYNEQFF
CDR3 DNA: TGTGCCAGCAGTACCCGGTACAATGAGCAGTTCTTC

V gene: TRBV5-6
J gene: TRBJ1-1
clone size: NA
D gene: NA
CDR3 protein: CASSLVGGLNTEAFF
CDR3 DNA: TGTGCCAGCAGCTTGGTGGGGGGGCTGAACACTGAAGCTTTCTTT

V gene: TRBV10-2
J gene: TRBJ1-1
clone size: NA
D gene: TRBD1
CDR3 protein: CASRDPTGKNTEAFF
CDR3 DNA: TGCGCCAGCAGGGACCCGACAGGGAAGAACACTGAAGCTTTCTTT

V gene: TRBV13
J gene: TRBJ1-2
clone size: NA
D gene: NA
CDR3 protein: CASSAGTVYGYTF
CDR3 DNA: TGTGCCAGCAGCGCCGGGACGGTCTATGGCTACACCTTC

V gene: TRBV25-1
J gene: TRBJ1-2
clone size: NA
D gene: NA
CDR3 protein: CASSFGFGYTF
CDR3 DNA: TGTGCCAGCAGTTTTGGGTTTGGCTACACCTTC

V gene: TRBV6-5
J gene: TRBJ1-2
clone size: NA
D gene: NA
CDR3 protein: CASSLTRYGYTF
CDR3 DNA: TGTGCCAGCAGTTTGACACGATATGGCTACACCTTC

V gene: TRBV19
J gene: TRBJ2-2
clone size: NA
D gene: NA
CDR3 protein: CASSIPSEVPYTGELFF
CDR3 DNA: TGTGCCAGTAGTATTCCTAGCGAAGTGCCTTACACCGGGGAGCTGTTTTTT

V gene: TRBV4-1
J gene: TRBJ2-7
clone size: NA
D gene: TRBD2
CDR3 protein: CASSQVLAGDYEQYF
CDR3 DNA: TGCGCCAGCAGCCAAGTCCTAGCGGGAGATTACGAGCAGTACTTC

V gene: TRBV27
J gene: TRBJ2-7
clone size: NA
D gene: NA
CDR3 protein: CASRSSQTEQYF
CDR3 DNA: TGTGCCAGCCGTTCCAGCCAGACCGAGCAGTACTTC

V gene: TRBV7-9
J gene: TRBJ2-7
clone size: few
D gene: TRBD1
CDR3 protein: CASSQRTGAFDEQYF
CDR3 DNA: TGTGCCAGCAGCCAACGGACAGGGGCTTTCGACGAGCAGTACTTC

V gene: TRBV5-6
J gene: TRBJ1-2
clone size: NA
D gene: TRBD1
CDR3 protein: CASSLEGQGVPYGYTF
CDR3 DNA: TGTGCCAGCAGCTTGGAAGGACAGGGCGTACCCTATGGCTACACCTTC

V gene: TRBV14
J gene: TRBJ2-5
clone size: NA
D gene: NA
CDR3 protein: CASSQARTFPGRQETQYF
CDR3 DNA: TGTGCCAGCAGCCAAGCCCGTACTTTCCCCGGGAGACAGGAGACCCAGTACTTC

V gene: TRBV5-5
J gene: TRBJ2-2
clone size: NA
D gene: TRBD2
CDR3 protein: CASRAGLVGELFF
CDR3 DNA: TGTGCCAGCAGAGCGGGATTAGTCGGGGAGCTGTTTTTT

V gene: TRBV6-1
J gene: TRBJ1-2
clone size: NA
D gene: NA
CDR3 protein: CASSDPREGYYGYTF
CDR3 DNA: TGTGCCAGCAGTGACCCACGGGAGGGTTACTATGGCTACACCTTC

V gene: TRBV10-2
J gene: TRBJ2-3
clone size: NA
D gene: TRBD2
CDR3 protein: CASSESGRATDTQYF
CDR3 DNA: TGCGCCAGCAGTGAGAGCGGGAGGGCAACAGATACGCAGTATTTT

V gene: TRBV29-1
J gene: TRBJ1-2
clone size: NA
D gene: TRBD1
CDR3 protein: CSARDRGGYTF
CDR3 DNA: TGCAGCGCTCGGGACAGGGGTGGCTACACCTTC

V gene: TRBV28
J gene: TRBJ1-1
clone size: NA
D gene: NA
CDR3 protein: CASRSDGWGSNTEAFF
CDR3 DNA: TGTGCCAGCAGATCGGATGGATGGGGATCGAACACTGAAGCTTTCTTT

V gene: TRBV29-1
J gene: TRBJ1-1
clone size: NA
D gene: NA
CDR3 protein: CSVQAGGTEAFF
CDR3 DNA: TGCAGCGTCCAAGCGGGGGGCACTGAAGCTTTCTTT

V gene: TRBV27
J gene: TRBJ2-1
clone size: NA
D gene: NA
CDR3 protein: CASSLEAKRNEQFF
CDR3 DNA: TGTGCCAGCAGTTTAGAGGCCAAGAGAAATGAGCAGTTCTTC

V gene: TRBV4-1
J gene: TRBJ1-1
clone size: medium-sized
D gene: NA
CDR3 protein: CASSQTPGGMNTEAFF
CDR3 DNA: TGCGCCAGCAGTCAGACCCCCGGAGGCATGAACACTGAAGCTTTCTTT

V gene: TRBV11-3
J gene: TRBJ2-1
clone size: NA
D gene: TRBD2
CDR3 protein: CASSLAGGSYEQFF
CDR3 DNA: TGTGCCAGCAGCCTAGCGGGAGGGAGCTATGAGCAGTTCTTC

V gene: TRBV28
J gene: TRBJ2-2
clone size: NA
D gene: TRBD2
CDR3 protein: CASSLVASGLAGGNTGELFF
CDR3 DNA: TGTGCCAGCAGTTTAGTCGCTTCTGGACTAGCGGGAGGGAACACCGGGGAGCTGTTTTTT

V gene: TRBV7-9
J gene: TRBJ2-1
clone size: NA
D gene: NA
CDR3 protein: CASSDDEGAINEQFF
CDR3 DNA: TGTGCCAGCAGCGACGACGAGGGAGCTATCAATGAGCAGTTCTTC

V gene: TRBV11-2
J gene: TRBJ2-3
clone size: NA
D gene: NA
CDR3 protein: CASSLGGLTDTQYF
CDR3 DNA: TGTGCCAGCAGCTTAGGGGGACTCACAGATACGCAGTATTTT